This T cell receptor (beta chain) stems from a study of beta chain features in type 1 diabetes. The study's findings and limits: All four CD4+ subsets of Type 1 diabetes patients contained TCRB CDR3s that were moderately but significantly shorter. High TCR expression in some cells could lead to their over-representation in cDNA sequencing.

Isolated RNA was reverse transcribed in full, so expressed TCRB transcripts were sequenced. Profiling relied on immunoSEQ multiplex PCR, and the TCRdb table lists in-frame clones only, not all of them. The sample lists approximately 730,000 clones, roughly 13% occurring once. This clone was seen a handful of times. Its matching antigen is unknown. The sample taken for sequencing was naive CD4+ T cells from blood. The TCR was taken from a man younger than 35 with type 1 diabetes.

CDR3 in amino acids: CATSRHGPLLETQYF. The CDR3 DNA follows: TGTGCCACCAGCAGACACGGGCCCCTCTTAGAGACCCAGTACTTC. The chain uses TRBV15 and TRBJ2-5; D call uncertain. Germline V gene data show CDR1 as LNHNV and CDR2 as YYDKDF (reference sequence). The CDR3 consists of 15 residues. The ends were cut back, 2 bases at V and 4 bases at J, with 14 bases in the middle.